This T cell receptor (beta chain) was sequenced for a study of T cell changes during pregnancy in multiple sclerosis. This CDR3 is built from 16 residues. The trim removed 0 bases at V and 5 bases at J, leaving 4 bases unmatched. CDR1 and CDR2 (germline): LGHNA, YSLEER. Assay: immunoSEQ multiplex PCR; the TCRdb copy retains only in-frame clones and omits some. The table lists around 33,000 clones, approximately 86% of them singletons. The chain has TRBV4-3 and TRBJ2-7; 13 bases agree with TRBD2. The clonotype originates from a female donor with multiple sclerosis, enrolled in a pregnancy study. Sample: CD8+ T cells from peripheral blood mononuclear cells, taken before pregnancy. The CDR3 coding sequence is TGCGCCAGCAGCCAAGATACTAGCGGGGGGGCTAACGAGCAGTACTTC. It translates to CASSQDTSGGANEQYF.